Below, 31 T cell receptor beta chains from the same sample are listed, as sequenced in a study of control samples from healthy donors and cancer patients. Some clones are missing from TCRdb's copy, which holds only in-frame ones; the method was immunoSEQ multiplex PCR. The top ten clones hold around 2.1% of a sample with 130,000 or so clones, around 92% of them seen once. The source material was blood. Receptors were obtained from a woman aged 50 to 60 in good health.

J is TRBJ2-7 and V is TRBV5-5, with D hard to call. CDR1 is SGHKS, CDR2 YYEKEE, per germline (reference sequence). The length of the CDR3 is 14 residues. The V gene lost 0 bases and the J gene lost 6 bases, with 13 bases spanning the gap. The CDR3 here is CASSLVDSSLEQYF. For the CDR3, the DNA is TGTGCCAGCAGCTTGGTTGACTCTTCCCTCGAGCAGTACTTC.

The V and J genes are TRBV3-1 (or the pseudogene TRBV3-2) and TRBJ2-7, with D tentatively TRBD1 (6 bases). The CDR3 consists of 12 residues. Germline CDR1 and CDR2: LGHDT and YNNKEL (reference sequence). The ends were cut back, 4 bases at V and 7 bases at J, with 11 bases in the middle. CDR3: CASSPQGKEQYF. The CDR3 bases are TGTGCCAGCAGCCCACAGGGAAAAGAGCAGTACTTC.

The chain combines TRBV20-1 with TRBJ2-3, with 9 positions matching TRBD2. Germline V gene lookup returns CDR1 DFQATT and CDR2 SNEGSKA (reference sequence). The V segment lost 3 bases and the J segment 1 base; nucleotides outside the gene matches: 11. The CDR3 totals 17 residues. This CDR3 is CSASSGLAGGGTDTQYF. CDR3 nucleotides: TGCAGTGCTAGTTCTGGTCTGGCGGGGGGGGGCACAGATACGCAGTATTTT.

The rearrangement links TRBV6-5 to TRBJ1-2, with unresolved D. Trimming took 6 bases from V and 7 from J, leaving 12 bases between them. The CDR3 spans 12 residues. Germline CDR1 MNHEY, CDR2 SVGAGI. CDR3 loop: CASRPPESGYTF. CDR3 in DNA: TGTGCCAGCAGACCCCCGGAGAGTGGCTACACCTTC.

The rearrangement links TRBV11-3 to TRBJ1-1; D is unclear. The CDR3 has 13 amino acids. V dropped 8 bases and J dropped 0 bases, with 10 bases sitting between them. The germline V gene encodes CDR1 SGHNT and CDR2 YENEEA. The CDR3 region is CASAATMNTEAFF. CDR3 coding DNA: TGTGCCAGCGCGGCAACCATGAACACTGAAGCTTTCTTT.

The chain uses TRBV12-3 or TRBV12-4 and TRBJ1-1; 8 bases line up with TRBD1. Unmatched junction bases numbered 5, after V lost 5 bases and J lost 6 bases. The CDR3 has 13 amino acids. The CDR3 DNA reads as TGTGCCAGCAGTCACGACAGGGGCCCTGAAGCTTTCTTT. It yields the protein CASSHDRGPEAFF.

This CDR3 reads CASSIGQGPPGNEQFF. For the CDR3, the DNA is TGTGCCAGCAGCATAGGACAGGGACCGCCGGGGAATGAGCAGTTCTTC. The chain recombines TRBV21-1 with TRBJ2-1; the table's D call TRBD1 went unverified against the DNA. TRBV21-1 is described as a pseudogene. This CDR3 has 16 residues.

The V gene is TRBV5-1, the J gene TRBJ2-7; a weak D match, TRBD1 (6 bases). CDR3 length: 17 amino acids. The germline gives CDR1 SGHRS, CDR2 YFSETQ. Trimming removed 1 base at V and 2 bases at J, with 19 bases between. The CDR3 reads CASSLFLSGTQAYEQYF. Written as DNA, the CDR3 is TGCGCCAGCAGCTTGTTTCTGTCCGGGACACAGGCCTACGAGCAGTACTTC.

The chain couples TRBV25-1 to TRBJ2-2, with TRBD1 as a possible D gene (5 bases). The CDR3 length is 13 residues. Per germline, CDR1 MGHDK and CDR2 SYGVNS. Trimming cost V 6 bases and J 5 bases, with 10 bases left between them. The CDR3: CASRDSFTGELFF. CDR3 sequence (DNA): TGTGCCAGCAGAGACAGTTTTACCGGGGAGCTGTTTTTT.

V usage is TRBV12-3 or TRBV12-4 and J usage is TRBJ1-5; 7 nucleotides match TRBD1. Germline trimming cut 4 bases from V and 7 bases from J; bases unmatched to any gene: 4. The CDR3 extends over 13 amino acids. CDR3 in DNA: TGTGCCAGCAGTTCAGGGGGGGGACAGCCCCAGCATTTT. It yields the protein CASSSGGGQPQHF.

The gene calls are TRBV6-5 and TRBJ1-1; no clear D gene. CDR3 length: 13 amino acids. Trimming removed 5 bases at V and 2 bases at J, with 9 bases between. Germline V CDR1 and CDR2: MNHEY, SVGAGI. In DNA, the CDR3 is TGTGCCAGCAGTCCCCAGGTAAACACTGAAGCTTTCTTT. Translated: CASSPQVNTEAFF.

The chain is built from TRBV5-1 and TRBJ2-1; a possible D gene is TRBD2 (7 bases). V shed 9 bases and J shed 6 bases, with 19 bases lying between them. This CDR3 spans 14 amino acids. Germline CDR1 and CDR2: SGHRS and YFSETQ. The DNA of the CDR3 is TGCGCCACCCGGGGGCGGGAGAACCCCAATGAGCAGTTCTTC. This gives the protein CATRGRENPNEQFF.

The V call is TRBV28, the J call TRBJ2-2; the D gene is possibly TRBD2 (6 bases). CDR1 is MDHEN and CDR2 is SYDVKM in the germline V gene. The length of the CDR3 is 15 residues. Trimming shortened V by 5 bases and J by 4 bases, and 14 bases separated the two germline ends. CDR3 loop: CASSHFGGGTGELFF. CDR3 nucleotides: TGTGCCAGCAGTCACTTTGGGGGAGGCACCGGGGAGCTGTTTTTT.

The chain carries TRBV12-3 or TRBV12-4 and TRBJ1-2; the D gene is possibly TRBD1 (5 bases). V was trimmed by 6 bases and J by 8 bases, leaving 10 bases between them. The CDR3 contains 11 residues. As DNA, the CDR3 is TGTGCCAGCAGCCGGGGCTGGGGCTACACCTTC. Amino acid sequence: CASSRGWGYTF.

This chain joins TRBV11-2 and TRBJ1-2; tentative D call: TRBD1 (6 bases). Germline V CDR1 and CDR2: SGHAT, FQNNGV. This CDR3 has 13 amino acids. The ends were cut back, 2 bases at V and 8 bases at J, with 12 bases in the middle. The CDR3 loop is CASSLTGMWGYTF. CDR3 sequence (DNA): TGTGCCAGCAGCTTAACAGGGATGTGGGGCTACACCTTC.

The chain recombines TRBV3-1 (or the pseudogene TRBV3-2) with TRBJ2-1; 13 positions match TRBD2. The CDR3 covers 17 residues. Germline assignment: CDR1 LGHDT and CDR2 YNNKEL (reference sequence). Unmatched junction bases numbered 6, after V lost 0 bases and J lost 7 bases. CDR3 nucleotides: TGTGCCAGCAGCCAAGAGCTTCGGGGACTAGCGGGGAATGAGCAGTTCTTC. As protein: CASSQELRGLAGNEQFF.

The J gene is TRBJ2-7, the V gene TRBV10-3; a possible D gene is TRBD2 (7 bases). The CDR3 consists of 14 residues. The germline gives CDR1 ENHRY, CDR2 SYGVKD. Trimming removed 6 bases at V and 1 base at J, with 13 bases between. The CDR3 DNA is TGTGCCATCAGAGAGGGGGGGGGTTCCTACGAGCAGTACTTC. This encodes CAIREGGGSYEQYF.

V is TRBV2 and J is TRBJ2-5; D tentatively reads TRBD1 or TRBD2 (5 bases each). The ends were cut back, 6 bases at V and 7 bases at J, with 21 bases in the middle. The CDR3 length is 15 residues. Germline CDR1 reads SNHLY; CDR2 reads FYNNEI. CDR3 coding DNA: TGTGCCAGCAGCAAACCACAACGGGACCCAGGGACCCAGTACTTC. Translating gives CASSKPQRDPGTQYF.

V and J are TRBV25-1 and TRBJ2-3; D is uncertain. V lost 3 bases and J lost 1, with 14 bases in between. Germline V gene sequence: CDR1 MGHDK, CDR2 SYGVNS. The CDR3 runs to 16 residues. The CDR3 DNA follows: TGTGCCAGCAGTGACTCCCATCGGCTTCGCACAGATACGCAGTATTTT. Amino acids: CASSDSHRLRTDTQYF.

The chain combines TRBV5-1 with TRBJ2-3, with 9 bases lining up with TRBD1. The junction had 4 bases not matched to a gene; V was cut back by 2 bases and J by 3 bases. The CDR3 has 15 residues. The germline CDR1 and CDR2 sequences are SGHRS and YFSETQ. The CDR3 reads CASSLQGAGTDTQYF. The CDR3 region has the DNA TGCGCCAGCAGCTTACAGGGGGCGGGAACAGATACGCAGTATTTT.

The V gene is TRBV11-2, the J gene TRBJ2-5; D not certain. Germline values: CDR1 SGHAT, CDR2 FQNNGV. The CDR3 totals 13 residues. V lost 5 bases to trimming and J lost 5 bases, with 12 bases between them. CDR3 residues: CASSQTTWETQYF. CDR3 DNA sequence: TGTGCCAGCAGCCAGACCACTTGGGAGACCCAGTACTTC.

V is TRBV10-3 and J is TRBJ1-6; 8 bases match TRBD1. With V trimmed by 7 bases and J by 10 bases, 6 bases remained unmatched. The CDR3 covers 13 residues. Germline values: CDR1 ENHRY, CDR2 SYGVKD. The CDR3 reads CAITRDRTSPLHF. The CDR3 DNA follows: TGTGCCATCACCCGGGACAGGACCTCACCCCTCCACTTT.

This rearrangement joins TRBV9 to TRBJ2-3; D is ambiguous. Germline V gene data show CDR1 as SGDLS and CDR2 as YYNGEE. Trimming left V 4 bases short and J 3 bases short, with 12 bases between. The CDR3 spans 14 residues. The DNA for the CDR3 is TGTGCCAGCAGCCTAGGCCTTATAACAGATACGCAGTATTTT. Translated: CASSLGLITDTQYF.

This clone was seen just once. The chain recombines TRBV19 with TRBJ1-3; D unresolved. V lost 5 bases and J 1 base, leaving 3 bases between the germline ends. Germline lookup yields CDR1 LNHDA and CDR2 SQIVND (reference sequence). The CDR3 sequence is 12 residues long. CDR3 region: CASSFSGNTIYF. The CDR3 region has the DNA TGTGCCAGTAGTTTTTCTGGAAACACCATATATTTT.

This clone was counted a single time. The chain has TRBV3-1 (or the pseudogene TRBV3-2) and TRBJ1-6; TRBD1 aligns across 7 bases. Germline assignment: CDR1 LGHDT and CDR2 YNNKEL (reference sequence). The V segment lost 10 bases and the J segment 10 bases; nucleotides outside the gene matches: 7. The CDR3 is 12 amino acids. The CDR3 region is CATGGGGSPLHF. CDR3 nucleotide sequence: TGTGCCACAGGGGGGGGTGGATCACCCCTCCACTTT.

Here the CDR3 reads CASSQIQDYGYTF. The CDR3 DNA follows: TGTGCCAGCAGCCAAATACAGGACTATGGCTACACCTTC. The V call is TRBV3-1 (or the pseudogene TRBV3-2), the J call TRBJ1-2, with D possibly matching TRBD1 (5 bases). Between the trimmed V and J ends, which lost 2 bases and 3 bases, there was a span of 7 bases. Germline V lookup: CDR1 LGHDT, CDR2 YNNKEL (reference sequence). The CDR3 spans 13 residues.

The chain recombines TRBV7-2 with TRBJ1-5; 9 nucleotides align to TRBD1. The V and J ends lost 5 bases and 15 bases, in that order; junction bases with no gene match: 11. Germline assignment: CDR1 SGHTA and CDR2 FQGNSA. CDR3 length: 13 amino acids. The CDR3 region has the DNA TGTGCCAGCAGCCCGGACAGGGGACAGGGTGCGCATTTT. It yields the protein CASSPDRGQGAHF.

The genes are TRBV4-1 and TRBJ1-4; no definite D call. The CDR3 length is 14 residues. Germline assignment: CDR1 MGHRA and CDR2 YSYEKL. Trimming took off 4 bases at V and 0 bases at J, with 6 bases between the two ends. This CDR3 reads CASSLTSTNEKLFF. CDR3 DNA: TGCGCCAGCAGCCTCACGTCAACTAATGAAAAACTGTTTTTT.

The CDR3 loop is CASSLGPGGKLFF. DNA for the CDR3: TGTGCCAGCAGCTTAGGTCCGGGAGGAAAACTGTTTTTT. This chain joins TRBV7-8 and TRBJ1-4, with D hard to call. Trimming removed 1 base from V and 10 bases from J, with 10 bases in between. This CDR3 contains 13 residues. Germline CDR1 reads SGHVS; CDR2 reads FQNEAQ.

The rearrangement uses TRBV30 and TRBJ1-2; D is perhaps TRBD1 (6 bases). The CDR3 covers 13 residues. V was pared by 1 base and J by 4 bases, with 10 bases between. Looked up from germline, CDR1 is GTSNPN and CDR2 is SVGIG (reference sequence). The CDR3 DNA sequence: TGTGCCTGGAGTGAACAGGGTTCCTATGGCTACACCTTC. Amino acid sequence: CAWSEQGSYGYTF.

The V gene is TRBV19, the J gene TRBJ1-2; D ambiguous. The germline CDR1 and CDR2 sequences are LNHDA and SQIVND (reference sequence). The V end was cut by 8 bases, the J end by 4 bases, with 11 bases between. The CDR3 loop spans 12 amino acids. The CDR3 sequence: CASHEGGYGYTF. CDR3 in DNA: TGTGCCAGTCACGAGGGTGGCTATGGCTACACCTTC.